The clone carrying this TCR beta chain was seen ten or more times. TCRdb re-derived calls from the PCR reads in MiXCR, one entry per CDR3 protein. Altogether over 85,000 distinct CDR3 sequences are present, 45% to 60% being singletons, with the ten largest covering 12%. The record originates from a study of CDR3 diversity in severe acne. Per the germline V gene, CDR1 is KGHSH and CDR2 is LQKENI. V was clipped by 2 bases and J by 4 bases, with 17 bases between them. The CDR3 extends over 16 amino acids. The rearrangement joins TRBV18 to TRBJ1-1; no reliable D call. The sequenced material came from blood. The sequence came from a male donor with acne. CDR3 region: CASSPGPTPGSTEAFF. The CDR3 nucleotides read TGTGCCAGCTCACCAGGGCCCACCCCAGGTTCCACTGAAGCTTTCTTT.